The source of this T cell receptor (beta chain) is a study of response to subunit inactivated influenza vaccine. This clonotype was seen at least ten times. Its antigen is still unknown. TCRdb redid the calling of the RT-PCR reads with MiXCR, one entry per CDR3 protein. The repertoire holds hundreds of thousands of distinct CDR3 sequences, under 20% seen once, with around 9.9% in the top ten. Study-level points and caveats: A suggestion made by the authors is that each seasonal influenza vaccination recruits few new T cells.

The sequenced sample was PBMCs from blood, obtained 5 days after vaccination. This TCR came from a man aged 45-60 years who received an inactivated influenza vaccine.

This chain's CDR3 is CASRSTGNQPQHF. CDR3 DNA: TGTGCCAGCAGATCGACAGGGAATCAGCCCCAGCATTTT. The genes are TRBV12-3 or TRBV12-4 and TRBJ1-5; TRBD1 agrees at 7 bases. V gave up 6 bases and J gave up 4 bases; unmatched junction bases: 3. The CDR3 is 13 amino acids.